The sequence of this TCR beta chain was determined in a study of OX40 agonist ivuxolimab in advanced cancers. Study-wide context: Recorded diagnoses for dose-escalation patients were hepatocellular carcinoma, melanoma, renal cell or head and neck cancer.

Trimming cost V 3 bases and J 0 bases, with 20 bases left between them. Germline lookup yields CDR1 MGHRA and CDR2 YSYEKL. The CDR3 has 18 residues. Repertoires were generated with immunoSEQ multiplex PCR, while TCRdb's copy carries only in-frame clones and drops some. The repertoire consists of about 53,000 clones, with roughly 77% occurring once and the leading ten covering 1% to 1.5%. This clone came up once. The V gene is TRBV4-1, the J gene TRBJ1-2; weak D call: TRBD1 (5 bases). The sequencing here drew on CD4+ or CD8+ T cells sorted from blood, taken in a trial of the OX40 agonist ivuxolimab. The sequence was collected from an adult with an advanced solid tumor such as melanoma, head and neck, liver or kidney cancer. The CDR3 DNA is TGCGCCAGCAGCCATGTAGGTTTCCGGGGCACAGCTAACTATGGCTACACCTTC. This codes for CASSHVGFRGTANYGYTF.